Below, 17 T cell receptor beta chains from the same sample are listed, as sequenced in a study of blood T cell repertoires in COVID-19. Using immunoSEQ multiplex PCR, the repertoire was profiled, and TCRdb retains in-frame clones only, with some absent. This sample carries about 300,000 clones, approximately 88% of them seen once, and the ten largest clones take under 7.5%. Sequenced sample: peripheral blood. The receptors were gathered from a man in his late teens or twenties who had recovered from COVID-19.

The chain employs TRBV7-2 and TRBJ2-7; the match to TRBD1 covers 8 bases. Germline CDR1 is SGHTA and CDR2 is FQGNSA. This CDR3 is 16 amino acids long. The junction had 13 bases not matched to a gene; V was cut back by 7 bases and J by 2 bases. The CDR3 nucleotides are TGTGCCAGCAACCCCTCACCGGGACAGGCTACCTACGAGCAGTACTTC. Translation gives CASNPSPGQATYEQYF.

This rearrangement joins TRBV30 to TRBJ2-1; D unresolved. V was trimmed by 0 bases and J by 2 bases, leaving 5 bases between them. This CDR3 is 13 amino acids long. CDR1 is GTSNPN and CDR2 is SVGIG in the germline V gene (reference sequence). CDR3 DNA sequence: TGTGCCTGGAGTGTGAGGCCCTACAATGAGCAGTTCTTC. Translated: CAWSVRPYNEQFF.

The V gene is TRBV5-1, the J gene TRBJ1-2, with 10 bases aligning to TRBD1. Germline V lookup: CDR1 SGHRS, CDR2 YFSETQ. The CDR3 extends over 15 amino acids. The V gene end was trimmed by 2 bases and the J gene end by 8 bases; junction bases not matched to a gene: 9. CDR3 DNA sequence: TGCGCCAGCAGCTTCCGACAGGGGGCGGGCGAGGGCTACACCTTC. Its protein is CASSFRQGAGEGYTF.

This clone was detected a few times. The chain combines TRBV7-6 with TRBJ2-1; D is perhaps TRBD1 (5 bases). The CDR3 runs to 16 residues. CDR1 and CDR2 (germline): SGHVS, FNYEAQ. The V end lost 1 base, the J end lost 6 bases, and 16 bases lay between the germline ends. The CDR3 DNA follows: TGTGCCAGCAGCTTAGATATGGGGCTTTCGGGCAATGAGCAGTTCTTC. This encodes CASSLDMGLSGNEQFF.

Details on this clone: One end of the junction does not line up with germline, which may come from a read error. V gene TRBV7-7 combines with J gene TRBJ2-5; 12 positions match TRBD2. Germline CDR1 is SSHAT and CDR2 is FNYEAQ (reference sequence). The CDR3 is 16 residues long. The CDR3, as DNA: TGTGCTAGCAGCTCTTTACTAGCGGGGGGACAAGAGACCCAGTACTTC. This sequence encodes CASSSLLAGGQETQYF.

The chain uses TRBV3-1 (or the pseudogene TRBV3-2) and TRBJ1-1; D unresolved. Trimming removed 4 bases from V and 1 base from J, with 10 bases in between. CDR1 is LGHDT and CDR2 is YNNKEL in the germline V gene (reference sequence). The CDR3 totals 14 residues. The CDR3 DNA follows: TGTGCCAGCAGCCCCGCGTCCGCGAACACTGAAGCTTTCTTT. Translated, it gives CASSPASANTEAFF.

This clone was detected once. This rearrangement joins TRBV6-5 to TRBJ2-1; 9 bases align to TRBD2. Germline V gives CDR1 MNHEY, CDR2 SVGAGI. The CDR3 loop spans 16 amino acids. Trimming removed 2 bases from V and 8 bases from J; junction bases left unmatched: 10. CDR3 sequence: CASSYVEASGKDEQFF. In DNA, the CDR3 is TGTGCCAGCAGTTACGTGGAGGCTAGCGGGAAGGATGAGCAGTTCTTC.

This chain links TRBV6-2 or TRBV6-3 with TRBJ2-5, with 9 positions matching TRBD2. CDR1 is MNHEY, CDR2 SVGEGT, per germline. CDR3 length: 15 residues. With 5 bases clipped from V and 5 bases from J, the junction kept 9 bases outside the gene matches. For the CDR3, the DNA is TGTGCCAGCAGTCAGCCGGGACTAGCTGGGGAGACCCAGTACTTC. This translates into CASSQPGLAGETQYF.

V is TRBV4-1 and J is TRBJ1-2; maybe TRBD1 (6 bases). This CDR3 region has 15 residues. V lost 1 base, J lost 4 bases, and 13 bases lay in between. The V gene's germline CDR1 is MGHRA and CDR2 YSYEKL. This CDR3 reads CASSQGGGDIYGYTF. The CDR3 region has the DNA TGCGCCAGCAGCCAAGGTGGGGGCGATATCTATGGCTACACCTTC.

This sequence joins TRBV7-9 and TRBJ2-1, with D unclear. V was cut by 1 base and J by 5 bases, with 9 bases left in between. The germline V gene has CDR1 SEHNR and CDR2 FQNEAQ (reference sequence). This CDR3 has 14 residues. CDR3 protein: CASSLDYRDNEQFF. CDR3 bases: TGTGCCAGCAGCTTAGATTACCGGGACAATGAGCAGTTCTTC.

This clone was seen once. The rearrangement uses TRBV6-5 and TRBJ2-5; D is uncertain. This CDR3 is 14 amino acids long. V lost 0 bases to trimming and J lost 1 base, with 6 bases between them. Looked up from germline, CDR1 is MNHEY and CDR2 is SVGAGI. CDR3 DNA sequence: TGTGCCAGCAGTTACTCGGGCGTCCAAGAGACCCAGTACTTC. Translation: CASSYSGVQETQYF.

The chain has TRBV29-1 and TRBJ2-5; 11 nucleotides line up with TRBD2. This CDR3 region has 13 residues. J was trimmed by 5 bases and V by 7 bases; bases with no gene match: 6. Germline CDR1 reads SQVTM; CDR2 reads ANQGSEA. CDR3 region: CSGLAGPGETQYF. As DNA, the CDR3 is TGCAGCGGACTAGCGGGGCCAGGGGAGACCCAGTACTTC.

CDR3 residues: CASSFGTGNYGYTF. As DNA, the CDR3 is TGTGCCAGCAGCTTTGGGACTGGGAACTATGGCTACACCTTC. The chain combines TRBV7-9 with TRBJ1-2; D may be TRBD1 (5 bases). V shed 3 bases and J shed 2 bases, with 10 bases lying between them. Per the germline V gene, CDR1 is SEHNR and CDR2 is FQNEAQ (reference sequence). The CDR3 length is 14 residues.

This sequence joins TRBV4-1 and TRBJ2-7; TRBD2 aligns across 9 bases. The CDR3 has 17 amino acids. Per germline, CDR1 MGHRA and CDR2 YSYEKL. Losses at the gene ends were 0 bases for V and 2 bases for J; bases not matched to a gene: 8. CDR3 nucleotides: TGCGCCAGCAGCCAAGAAGGAATAGCGGGAGAGCCCTACGAGCAGTACTTC. It codes for CASSQEGIAGEPYEQYF.

This clone occurred a few times. This chain links TRBV10-1 with TRBJ2-3; D is unresolved. The CDR3 runs to 14 residues. Germline loops: CDR1 WNHNN, CDR2 SYGVQD (reference sequence). V was trimmed by 0 bases and J by 0 bases, leaving 4 bases between them. DNA for the CDR3: TGCGCCAGCAGTGAGTCACTGAGCACAGATACGCAGTATTTT. This sequence encodes CASSESLSTDTQYF.

The rearrangement uses TRBV7-9 and TRBJ2-7; TRBD1 matches at 9 bases. This CDR3 has 15 amino acids. The V gene's germline CDR1 is SEHNR and CDR2 FQNEAQ (reference sequence). The junction had 7 bases not matched to a gene; V was cut back by 1 base and J by 6 bases. CDR3 DNA sequence: TGTGCCAGCAGCTTAGGGACAGGGGTTTTCGGCGAGCAGTACTTC. Protein product: CASSLGTGVFGEQYF.

The genes are TRBV27 and TRBJ2-2; 10 nucleotides agree with TRBD2. V lost 2 bases to trimming and J lost 1 base; unmatched junction nucleotides: 10. The CDR3 runs 19 residues. Germline-derived CDR1 and CDR2 are MNHEY and SMNVEV (reference sequence). The CDR3 reads CASSLRGLAGAVNTGELFF. CDR3 sequence (DNA): TGTGCCAGCAGTTTAAGGGGTCTAGCGGGGGCCGTGAACACCGGGGAGCTGTTTTTT.